Listed below are T cell receptor beta chains from one sample, sequenced in a study of CD8 T cells in Susac syndrome. TCRdb re-called the immunoSEQ multiplex PCR reads through MiXCR, storing one row per CDR3 protein. Seen here are some 260,000 distinct CDR3 sequences, over 85% observed once, and the top ten hold 0.07% to 0.09%. The sequencing input was CD4+ T cells from PBMCs. All receptors derive from a human donor with multiple sclerosis. The CDR3 runs from the conserved cysteine through the conserved F or W. The D gene is left open where the match is weak. Clone size is shown for a subset of rows, as once, few, many or a class of expanded clone.

d_call	clone_size	v_call	j_call	cdr3_nt	cdr3_aa
.	.	TRBV30	TRBJ1-2	TGTGCCTGGAGTAACGGGAACTATGGCTACACCTTC	CAWSNGNYGYTF
.	.	TRBV4-1	TRBJ2-3	TGCGCCAGCAGCCAGCACCGGGCCTCCGAGACAGATACGCAGTATTTT	CASSQHRASETDTQYF
.	.	TRBV3-1	TRBJ1-3	TGTGCCAGCAGCCCTTACACCGGGACTGGAAACACCATATATTTT	CASSPYTGTGNTIYF
.	.	TRBV2	TRBJ2-2	TGTGCCAGCAGCCCGACACACGACAGCACCGGGGAGCTGTTTTTT	CASSPTHDSTGELFF
TRBD1	once	TRBV6-1	TRBJ1-1	TGTGCCAGCAGTGTGACCGGGACAGGGAACACTGAAGCTTTCTTT	CASSVTGTGNTEAFF
.	.	TRBV5-1	TRBJ2-7	TGCGCCAGCAGCGCCGGCGGGGACAGCCACTACGAGCAGTACTTC	CASSAGGDSHYEQYF
TRBD2	.	TRBV6-5	TRBJ2-7	TGTGCCAGCACCCCGCCTAGCGGGGGCTCCTACGAGCAGTACTTC	CASTPPSGGSYEQYF
TRBD2	.	TRBV5-1	TRBJ2-1	TGCGCCAGCAGCAACGGACTAGCGGGGGTAAGCTCCTACAATGAGCAGTTCTTC	CASSNGLAGVSSYNEQFF
.	.	TRBV3-1	TRBJ2-5	TGTGCCAGCACCTCAGGGGTTAGAGAGACCCAGTACTTC	CASTSGVRETQYF
.	once	TRBV12-3/TRBV12-4	TRBJ2-5	TGTGCCAGCAGCCCCCCGTCCCGGGTCGGAGAGACCCAGTACTTC	CASSPPSRVGETQYF
.	.	TRBV23-1	TRBJ2-7	TGCGCCAGCGGGAGGCTCCTCTACGAGCAGTACTTC	CASGRLLYEQYF
.	once	TRBV7-9	TRBJ2-3	TGTGCCAGCAGCCCACTGAGCTACAGGAAAAGGGATACGCAGTATTTT	CASSPLSYRKRDTQYF
.	.	TRBV10-3	TRBJ2-5	TGTGCCATCAGTCGACATGTTCAAGAGACCCAGTACTTC	CAISRHVQETQYF
TRBD2	once	TRBV7-3	TRBJ2-3	TGTGCCAGCAGCTTAGGACTAGCGATAGCAACAGATACGCAGTATTTT	CASSLGLAIATDTQYF
.	.	TRBV20-1	TRBJ1-5	TGCAGTGCTAGTGTCCCCCCGGATCAGCCCCAGCATTTT	CSASVPPDQPQHF
TRBD1	.	TRBV30	TRBJ2-5	TGTGCCTGGGAGGGACAGGGAGGAGAGACCCAGTACTTC	CAWEGQGGETQYF
TRBD2	.	TRBV3-1	TRBJ2-5	TGTGCCAGCGGGGCGAGCGGGGAAGAGACCCAGTACTTC	CASGASGEETQYF
TRBD2	once	TRBV3-1	TRBJ2-1	TGTGCCAGCACCGCCGGGGGGGTCTCCTACAATGAGCAGTTCTTC	CASTAGGVSYNEQFF
.	.	TRBV6-1	TRBJ2-2	TGTGCCAGCAGCGAAGAAAGGAGGTCCGGGGAGCTGTTTTTT	CASSEERRSGELFF
.	.	TRBV6-1	TRBJ2-1	TGTGCCAGCAGTGAAGCGCAGGGCGGATACAATGAGCAGTTCTTC	CASSEAQGGYNEQFF
.	.	TRBV27	TRBJ2-5	TGTGCCAGCAGACCAGGTCGCAGGGCCCGTATGTCTCCCCAAGAGACCCAGTACTTC	CASRPGRRARMSPQETQYF
.	.	TRBV7-2	TRBJ2-4	TGTGCCAGCAGCACCACAGGGCTGAACATTCAGTACTTC	CASSTTGLNIQYF
TRBD1	.	TRBV6-1	TRBJ1-2	TGTGCCAGCAGTGGTGGACAGGGGCGCTACACCTTC	CASSGGQGRYTF
.	.	TRBV7-7	TRBJ2-1	TGTGCCAGCAGTCAAGTGCACGGGAACAATGAGCAGTTCTTC	CASSQVHGNNEQFF
.	.	TRBV29-1	TRBJ1-2	TGCAGCGCTGGGACCGACCATGTTGGTGGCTACACCTTC	CSAGTDHVGGYTF
TRBD1	.	TRBV20-1	TRBJ2-5	TGCAGTGCTAGAGAGGGGCGGACAGGACAAGAGACCCAGTACTTC	CSAREGRTGQETQYF
.	.	TRBV20-1	TRBJ2-3	TGCAGTGCTAGTGGGGGGGCCCGGGGCGAGGCAGATACGCAGTATTTT	CSASGGARGEADTQYF
TRBD2	.	TRBV5-1	TRBJ2-5	TGCGCCAGCAGCTTGGTAGTAGCGGGGGAGGATACCCAGTACTTC	CASSLVVAGEDTQYF
TRBD1	.	TRBV12-5	TRBJ1-5	TGTGCTAGTGGTAGTCAGGGGGCTCCGCAGCCCCAGCATTTT	CASGSQGAPQPQHF
.	once	TRBV21-1	TRBJ2-7	TGTGCCAGCAGCAAAGCGCTCGTGGCCGAGCAGTACTTC	CASSKALVAEQYF
TRBD1	.	TRBV29-1	TRBJ2-7	TGCAGCGCGGATCCGGGACAGGGGTCGGCCGAGCAGTACTTC	CSADPGQGSAEQYF
.	.	TRBV7-9	TRBJ1-1	TGTGCCAGCAGCTTAGAACTAGGGGAAGCTTTCTTT	CASSLELGEAFF
.	once	TRBV27	TRBJ2-1	TGTGCCAGCAGTCAACAAAACAATGAGCAGTTCTTC	CASSQQNNEQFF
.	.	TRBV30	TRBJ1-4	TGTGCCTGGAGTGTACGAGGAAGAGAGGGAAAACTGTTTTTT	CAWSVRGREGKLFF
TRBD2	.	TRBV7-6	TRBJ2-1	TGTGCCAGCAGCTGGACTAGCGGGAACTCCTACAATGAGCAGTTCTTC	CASSWTSGNSYNEQFF
TRBD2	.	TRBV29-1	TRBJ2-3	TGCAGCGTTGAAGATCCCCTAGCGGGGGGTGCAGATACGCAGTATTTT	CSVEDPLAGGADTQYF
.	.	TRBV20-1	TRBJ1-1	TGCAGTGCTATCAGCCAGGCGGGCACTGAAGCTTTCTTT	CSAISQAGTEAFF
.	.	TRBV10-1	TRBJ1-1	TGCGCCAGCACCTCGTCAATGGGAGATGGCACTGAAGCTTTCTTT	CASTSSMGDGTEAFF
TRBD1	.	TRBV3-1	TRBJ1-4	TGTGCCAGCAGCCAAGCCGCCGGGACAGTATCTAATGAAAAACTGTTTTTT	CASSQAAGTVSNEKLFF
TRBD2	.	TRBV7-2	TRBJ2-1	TGTGCCAGCAGCTCGGGGGGACTAGCGGGAGGGTCCTACAATGAGCAGTTCTTC	CASSSGGLAGGSYNEQFF
TRBD1	.	TRBV2	TRBJ2-1	TGTGCCAGCAGTTTCCGGACAGGGGACCCTTTCTTC	CASSFRTGDPFF
.	.	TRBV2	TRBJ2-4	TGTGCCAGCAGTGTGGAATGGAGAAACATTCAGTACTTC	CASSVEWRNIQYF
.	.	TRBV20-1	TRBJ2-5	TGCAGTGCCGACTATTACCAAGAGACCCAGTACTTC	CSADYYQETQYF
TRBD1	.	TRBV24-1	TRBJ1-2	TGTGCCACCAGTGACCAGGGACAGGGTGACTATGGCTACACCTTC	CATSDQGQGDYGYTF
TRBD2	.	TRBV11-1	TRBJ2-2	TGTGCCAGCAGCCTTCCTTTAAACCCCAGCGGGAGGGCCAGCACCGGGGAGCTGTTTTTT	CASSLPLNPSGRASTGELFF
.	.	TRBV12-3/TRBV12-4	TRBJ2-1	TGTGCCAGCAGCCCAGGGAAGAATGAGCAGTTCTTC	CASSPGKNEQFF
.	few	TRBV6-1	TRBJ1-6	TGTGCCAGCAGTACGCTTGGGGGGGATAATTCACCCCTCCACTTT	CASSTLGGDNSPLHF
.	.	TRBV27	TRBJ2-3	TGTGCCAGTCGGACCGCCGGAACCACAGATACGCAGTATTTT	CASRTAGTTDTQYF
TRBD1	.	TRBV29-1	TRBJ1-1	TGCAGCGCACCCGGGACAGCGAACACTGAAGCTTTCTTT	CSAPGTANTEAFF